These 30 T cell receptor beta chains share one sample of origin, sequenced in a study of T cells in lung cancer brain metastases. The repertoire was sequenced with immunoSEQ multiplex PCR; TCRdb's copy has only in-frame clones and lacks some. The sample shows more than 650 clones, 85% to 90% of them seen only once. Sample: tumor tissue from a brain metastasis. The source is a man in his 70s with non-small cell lung cancer that had spread to the brain.

The chain employs TRBV15 and TRBJ2-7; tentative D call: TRBD2 (6 bases). The CDR3 contains 15 residues. Germline V gives CDR1 LNHNV, CDR2 YYDKDF (reference sequence). Trimming removed 1 base at V and 1 base at J, with 11 bases between. In DNA, the CDR3 is TGTGCCACCAGCAGAGGCTCAGGGAGGTCCTACGAGCAGTACGTC. It translates to CATSRGSGRSYEQYV.

The gene calls are TRBV2 and TRBJ1-6; D possibly corresponds to TRBD1 (5 bases). Germline V CDR1 and CDR2: SNHLY, FYNNEI. There are 14 residues in the CDR3. Trimming took off 6 bases at V and 4 bases at J, with 10 bases between the two ends. The CDR3 is CASSADSYNSPLHF. CDR3 DNA sequence: TGTGCCAGCAGCGCTGACAGTTATAATTCACCCCTCCACTTT.

The chain recombines TRBV19 with TRBJ1-5; D not certain. The germline gives CDR1 LNHDA, CDR2 SQIVND (reference sequence). There are 15 residues in the CDR3. Trimming pared 5 bases from V and 3 bases from J, leaving 14 bases between. CDR3 protein: CASSPEVIINQPQHF. The DNA of the CDR3 is TGTGCCAGTAGTCCCGAGGTCATCATCAATCAGCCCCAGCATTTT.

The chain couples TRBV19 to TRBJ2-2, with 7 bases that match TRBD1. Germline CDR1 and CDR2: LNHDA and SQIVND (reference sequence). This CDR3 is 17 amino acids long. Germline trimming cut 5 bases from V and 4 bases from J; bases unmatched to any gene: 13. CDR3 protein: CASSQGRQGVGTGELFF. As DNA, the CDR3 is TGTGCCAGTAGTCAGGGCCGACAGGGAGTGGGCACCGGGGAGCTGTTTTTT.

The V gene is TRBV4-2, the J gene TRBJ2-7; 12 bases align to TRBD2. CDR1 is LGHNA and CDR2 is YNFKEQ in the germline V gene. The CDR3 covers 16 residues. V shed 3 bases, J shed 2 bases, and the junction held 5 bases outside the gene matches. The CDR3 DNA is TGTGCCAGCAGCCAGATACTAGCGGGAGGCCCCTACGAGCAGTACTTC. It translates to CASSQILAGGPYEQYF.

The chain employs TRBV4-3 and TRBJ2-5, with D perhaps TRBD2 (6 bases). CDR1 LGHNA and CDR2 YSLEER come from the germline V gene. V lost 1 base, J lost 4 bases, and 13 bases lay in between. This CDR3 is 15 amino acids long. The CDR3 protein is CASSQVAAAVETQYF. For the CDR3, the DNA is TGCGCCAGCAGCCAAGTAGCGGCAGCGGTAGAGACCCAGTACTTC.

This chain uses TRBV28 with TRBJ1-5; 12 bases are a match to TRBD1. The germline CDR1 and CDR2 sequences are MDHEN and SYDVKM. The CDR3 totals 13 residues. Trimming removed 5 bases from V and 11 bases from J; junction bases left unmatched: 4. The CDR3 here is CASSPGTGGAQHF. CDR3 sequence (DNA): TGTGCCAGCAGTCCCGGGACAGGGGGCGCCCAGCATTTT.

This sequence joins TRBV27 and TRBJ2-5; 7 bases are a match to TRBD1. V was clipped by 6 bases and J by 3 bases; unmatched bases: 7. Germline CDR1 MNHEY, CDR2 SMNVEV (reference sequence). This CDR3 contains 14 residues. CDR3 residues: CASSELGGEETQYF. CDR3 DNA: TGTGCCAGCAGCGAGCTAGGGGGCGAAGAGACCCAGTACTTC.

This chain joins TRBV29-1 and TRBJ2-1; 8 bases agree with TRBD2. Unmatched junction bases numbered 12, after V lost 5 bases and J lost 9 bases. CDR3 length equals 14 residues. Germline V CDR1 and CDR2: SQVTM, ANQGSEA. This chain's CDR3 is CSVLSGIVQVEQFF. The CDR3 coding sequence is TGCAGCGTTCTTAGCGGGATCGTCCAAGTTGAGCAGTTCTTC.

The V and J genes are TRBV30 and TRBJ2-7; D is ambiguous. Germline V gene sequence: CDR1 GTSNPN, CDR2 SVGIG (reference sequence). V lost 2 bases and J lost 3, with 5 bases in between. CDR3 length: 11 amino acids. The CDR3 nucleotides are TGTGCCTGGAGTACTGGCTACGAGCAGTACTTC. This encodes CAWSTGYEQYF.

The J gene is TRBJ2-3, the V gene TRBV7-6; D ambiguous. The V end was cut by 1 base, the J end by 1 base, with 9 bases between. Germline V gene lookup returns CDR1 SGHVS and CDR2 FNYEAQ. The length of the CDR3 is 15 residues. CDR3 sequence: CASSLVSGGTDTQYF. CDR3 bases: TGTGCCAGCAGCTTAGTCTCTGGGGGCACAGATACGCAGTATTTT. The complete variable domain, with remaining parts taken from reference TRBV7-6 and TRBJ2-3, reads GAGVSQSPRYKVTKRGQDVALRCDPISGHVSLYWYRQALGQGPEFLTYFNYEAQQDKSGLPNDRFSAERPEGSISTLTIQRTEQRDSAMYRCASSLVSGGTDTQYFGPGTRLTVL.

This clone has only one observation. The gene calls are TRBV6-6 and TRBJ2-7; 8 bases are shared with TRBD2. Germline loops: CDR1 MNHNY, CDR2 SVGAGI (reference sequence). Trimming took 6 bases from V and 5 from J; bases not matched to a gene: 6. This CDR3 comprises 13 residues. The CDR3 DNA reads as TGTGCCAGCAGAAACTGGACTAGCCACGAGCAGTACTTC. Its protein is CASRNWTSHEQYF.

Here the CDR3 DNA reads TGTGCTAGTGGTCAGGGACAGGCAAATGAGCAGTTCTTC. Protein product: CASGQGQANEQFF. The chain couples TRBV12-5 to TRBJ2-1; 8 bases are shared with TRBD1. The CDR3 consists of 13 residues. Germline V gene sequence: CDR1 LGHNT, CDR2 FRNRAP. V lost 5 bases and J lost 7; bases outside the gene matches: 4.

This clone was detected a few times. This sample also contains other DNA sequences that code for the same CDR3. The chain employs TRBV7-8 and TRBJ2-7; D might be TRBD2 (5 bases). In germline, CDR1 is SGHVS, CDR2 FQNEAQ. With 2 bases removed from V and 2 bases from J, the gap between germline ends came to 7 bases. This CDR3 spans 13 amino acids. The CDR3 region is CASSLRGTYEQYF. As DNA, the CDR3 is TGTGCCAGCAGCTTACGGGGAACCTACGAGCAGTACTTC.

The CDR3 DNA is TGTGCCAGCAGCTTAGGATCCAGCCGCTCCAAAAACATTCAGTACTTC. Amino acid sequence: CASSLGSSRSKNIQYF. The V gene is TRBV7-2, the J gene TRBJ2-4; D remains unclear. CDR1 SGHTA and CDR2 FQGNSA come from the germline V gene. CDR3 size: 16 residues. V lost 1 base and J 2 bases, leaving 12 bases between the germline ends.

The rearrangement joins TRBV23-1 to TRBJ2-1, with TRBD2 matching 9 bases. TRBV23-1 is known as an ORF, though its function is uncertain. Losses at the gene ends were 3 bases for V and 7 bases for J; bases not matched to a gene: 10. The CDR3 totals 16 residues. This CDR3 is CASSQSDAGGGNEQFF. CDR3 DNA sequence: TGCGCCAGCAGTCAGTCTGACGCGGGAGGGGGAAATGAGCAGTTCTTC.

The rearrangement joins TRBV11-3 to TRBJ2-1; 8 nucleotides match TRBD2. This CDR3 has 13 residues. In germline, CDR1 is SGHNT, CDR2 YENEEA. After removal of 3 bases from V and 9 bases from J, the junction contained 4 bases not matched to a gene. This CDR3 is CASSFNSGSEQFF. In DNA form, the CDR3 reads TGTGCCAGCAGCTTTAACAGCGGGAGTGAGCAGTTCTTC.

V and J are TRBV28 and TRBJ1-2; perhaps TRBD1 as D (5 bases). The germline V gene encodes CDR1 MDHEN and CDR2 SYDVKM. V shed 5 bases and J shed 5 bases, with 18 bases lying between them. The CDR3 consists of 15 residues. This CDR3 is CASSILDSLGYGYTF. The CDR3 coding sequence is TGTGCCAGCAGTATACTCGACAGTCTCGGTTATGGCTACACCTTC.

The CDR3 is CASSLVGSYEQYF. The CDR3, as DNA: TGTGCCAGCAGCTTGGTTGGTTCCTACGAGCAGTACTTC. This sequence joins TRBV5-4 and TRBJ2-7; D remains ambiguous. The CDR3 loop spans 13 amino acids. Trimming took 0 bases from V and 1 from J, leaving 5 bases between them. Germline lookup yields CDR1 SGHNT and CDR2 YYREEE (reference sequence).

The V and J genes are TRBV5-6 and TRBJ2-3; 14 bases map to TRBD2. The CDR3 covers 17 residues. V was pared by 3 bases and J by 10 bases, with 13 bases of the junction left unmatched. Germline CDR1 is SGHDT and CDR2 is YYEEEE. The CDR3 loop reads CASSYFRRGLAGASQYF. Written as DNA, the CDR3 is TGTGCCAGCAGCTACTTCCGTAGGGGACTAGCGGGAGCTTCGCAGTATTTT. Supplemented by reference TRBV5-6 and TRBJ2-3, the full variable domain reads DAGVTQSPTHLIKTRGQQVTLRCSPKSGHDTVSWYQQALGQGPQFIFQYYEEEERQRGNFPDRFSGHQFPNYSSELNVNALLLGDSALYLCASSYFRRGLAGASQYFGPGTRLTVL.

V and J are TRBV28 and TRBJ2-4; TRBD1 matches at 8 bases. The CDR3 covers 16 residues. Germline CDR1 is MDHEN and CDR2 is SYDVKM. The J segment lost 3 bases and the V segment lost 2 bases, leaving 6 bases of the junction unmatched. The CDR3: CASSLAGQGIKNIQYF. CDR3 nucleotide sequence: TGTGCCAGCAGTTTAGCCGGACAGGGAATCAAAAACATTCAGTACTTC.

Worth noting for this clone: An end of the junction does not agree with germline; a read error may underlie this. The CDR3 here is CASSTQGVNYGYIF. The CDR3 DNA follows: TGTGCCAGCAGTACACAGGGAGTTAACTATGGCTACATCTTC. The rearrangement uses TRBV27 and TRBJ1-2, with D possibly being TRBD1 (6 bases). Germline CDR1 is MNHEY and CDR2 is SMNVEV (reference sequence). The length of the CDR3 is 14 residues.

This chain uses TRBV11-3 with TRBJ2-2; 7 bases line up with TRBD2. Germline trimming cut 4 bases from V and 4 bases from J; bases unmatched to any gene: 3. The germline CDR1 and CDR2 sequences are SGHNT and YENEEA. The CDR3 length is 14 residues. The CDR3, as DNA: TGTGCCAGCAGCTCCGGGAGGTCCACCGGGGAGCTGTTTTTT. Protein: CASSSGRSTGELFF.

The chain is built from TRBV6-5 and TRBJ2-7, with 9 bases fitting TRBD1. This CDR3 is 15 amino acids long. CDR1 is MNHEY, CDR2 SVGAGI, per germline. Trimming at V came to 4 bases and at J to 6 bases, leaving 10 bases not matched to a gene. CDR3 DNA: TGTGCCAGCAGTTCGTTCAGGACAGGGGAGGGCGAGCAGTACTTC. It is translated as CASSSFRTGEGEQYF.

Only one count was recorded for this clone. The rearrangement joins TRBV9 to TRBJ2-2; 7 nucleotides line up with TRBD2. V dropped 4 bases and J dropped 6; count of bases not matched to a gene: 12. Germline V gene lookup returns CDR1 SGDLS and CDR2 YYNGEE. This CDR3 spans 16 amino acids. DNA of the CDR3: TGTGCCAGCAGCCCAAGCGGGGAGCCCTTCGCCGGGGAGCTGTTTTTT. Its protein product is CASSPSGEPFAGELFF.

To note about this clone: Within the sample, other DNA sequences also encode this same CDR3. The V gene is TRBV6-1, the J gene TRBJ2-5, with a possible D match to TRBD2 (5 bases). Germline lookup yields CDR1 MNHNS and CDR2 SASEGT. CDR3 length: 13 residues. Trimming left V 3 bases short and J 3 bases short, with 8 bases between. This chain's CDR3 is CASSDWREETQYF. CDR3 DNA: TGTGCCAGCAGTGATTGGCGGGAAGAGACCCAGTACTTC.

The gene calls are TRBV9 and TRBJ2-3, with D hard to call. There are 15 residues in the CDR3. Per the germline V gene, CDR1 is SGDLS and CDR2 is YYNGEE. V dropped 3 bases and J dropped 4 bases, with 15 bases sitting between them. The CDR3 DNA follows: TGTGCCAGCAGCGCCTACGAGCGAGGTGCAGATACGCAGTATTTT. This sequence encodes CASSAYERGADTQYF.

Turning to this clone: In the same sample, other DNA sequences code for this CDR3. The chain links TRBV19 to TRBJ2-5, with TRBD1 identical over 9 bases. The CDR3 has 13 amino acids. V was pared by 6 bases and J by 1 base, with 0 bases of the junction left unmatched. Germline V gene data show CDR1 as LNHDA and CDR2 as SQIVND (reference sequence). The CDR3 region has the DNA TGTGCCAGTAGGGACAGGGGCCAAGAGACCCAGTACTTC. Encoded protein: CASRDRGQETQYF.

This sequence joins TRBV5-1 and TRBJ1-3; 7 bases are a match to TRBD1. CDR1 is SGHRS, CDR2 YFSETQ, per germline. V lost 4 bases, J lost 2 bases, and 6 bases stayed unmatched. The CDR3 is 15 amino acids. The CDR3 DNA is TGCGCCAGCAGCCCTTTGACAGGGACTGGAAACACCATATATTTT. Translated: CASSPLTGTGNTIYF.

The gene calls are TRBV7-8 and TRBJ1-4; 8 nucleotides align to TRBD1. The CDR3 covers 15 residues. With 2 bases clipped from V and 6 bases from J, the junction kept 5 bases outside the gene matches. From germline, CDR1 is SGHVS and CDR2 FQNEAQ. CDR3 amino acids: CASSLRQGRDEKLFF. The CDR3, as DNA: TGTGCCAGCAGCTTAAGACAGGGGAGGGATGAAAAACTGTTTTTT.